Reported below is one TCR beta chain. Its matching antigen is unknown. This specimen belongs to a study of CD8 T cells in ankylosing spondylitis. Overall study findings and caveats: One TCR beta motif, made up of 7 or 8 highly homologous variants, appeared characteristic of ankylosing spondylitis blood.

CDR3 length equals 13 residues. Germline V gene lookup returns CDR1 ENHRY and CDR2 SYGVKD. V lost 7 bases to trimming and J lost 1 base, with 10 bases between them. A single record per CDR3 protein comes from TCRdb applying MiXCR to the 5' RACE reads. The table includes under 550,000 distinct CDR3 sequences, about 25% detected once. Sequenced sample: blood, either unsorted or a sorted T cell fraction (not recorded which). The V call is TRBV10-3, the J call TRBJ1-1; no clear D gene. The clonotype originates from a male donor with ankylosing spondylitis. The CDR3 region is CAITQDWNTEAFF. The CDR3, as DNA: TGTGCCATCACCCAGGACTGGAACACTGAAGCTTTCTTT.